This TCR beta chain was profiled in a study of blood T cell repertoires in COVID-19. Original data processing: Reference gene primer amplification gave estimated nucleated cell counts. This table comes from immunoSEQ multiplex PCR, and its TCRdb copy is limited to in-frame clones, with some not included. The V and J calls and clone size come from that table; D and trimming were worked out from the DNA. The table lists approximately 44,000 clones, roughly three quarters of them singletons. Germline-derived CDR1 and CDR2 are SGHRS and YFSETQ. This CDR3 has 17 residues. V was clipped by 4 bases and J by 0 bases, with 19 bases between them.

This receptor was obtained from a woman older than 75 with acute or convalescent COVID-19. The chain is built from TRBV5-1 and TRBJ1-2, with D possibly TRBD1 on 5 matching bases. Source material: peripheral blood. This CDR3 reads CASSPGQPTGTNYGYTF. CDR3 bases: TGCGCCAGCAGCCCGGGCCAACCCACAGGAACTAACTATGGCTACACCTTC.